This paragraph covers one TCR beta chain sequence. Its antigen is unidentified. Trimming removed 6 bases from V and 8 bases from J; junction bases left unmatched: 8. CDR3 size: 13 residues. From germline, CDR1 is SQVTM and CDR2 ANQGSEA. This record belongs to a study of post-analysis software for immune sequencing data. Regarding the study as a whole: Same-batch samples co-clustered strongly by F measure. Significantly decreased normalized Chao1 diversity was recorded for multiple sclerosis patients relative to controls. TRBV5-6, TRBV5-1 and TRBV20-1 were among several TRBV segments more frequent in patients than controls.

Prepared libraries of TCR beta cDNA carried unique molecular identifiers. Some 500,000 cDNA molecules were obtained per 1 to 10 million input T cells. TCRdb itself ran the PCR reads through MiXCR, one entry per CDR3 protein. This table holds about 430,000 distinct CDR3 sequences, 30% to 40% found once. The sequence was obtained from a girl aged 2 to 9 with multiple sclerosis. The gene calls are TRBV29-1 and TRBJ1-4, with 8 bases aligning to TRBD1. The sequenced sample consisted of blood. CDR3 sequence reads: CSVAGQGFEKLFF. Written as DNA, the CDR3 is TGCAGCGTCGCAGGACAGGGTTTCGAAAAACTGTTTTTT.